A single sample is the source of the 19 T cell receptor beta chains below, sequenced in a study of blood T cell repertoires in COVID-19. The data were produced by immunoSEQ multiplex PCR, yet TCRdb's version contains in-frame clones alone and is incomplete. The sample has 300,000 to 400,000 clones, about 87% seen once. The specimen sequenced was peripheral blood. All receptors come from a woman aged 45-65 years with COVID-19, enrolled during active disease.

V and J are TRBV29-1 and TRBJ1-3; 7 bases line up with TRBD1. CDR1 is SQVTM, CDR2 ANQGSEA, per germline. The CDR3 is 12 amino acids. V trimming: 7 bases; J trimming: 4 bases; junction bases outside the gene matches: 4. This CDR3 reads CSARTGGNTIYF. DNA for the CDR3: TGCAGCGCCCGGACAGGCGGAAACACCATATATTTT.

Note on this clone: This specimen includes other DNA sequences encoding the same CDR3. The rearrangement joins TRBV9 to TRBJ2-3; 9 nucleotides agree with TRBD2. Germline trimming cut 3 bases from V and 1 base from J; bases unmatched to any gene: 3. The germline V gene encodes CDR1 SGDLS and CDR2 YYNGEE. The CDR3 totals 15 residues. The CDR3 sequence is CASSATSGRTDTQYF. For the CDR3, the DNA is TGTGCCAGCAGCGCGACTAGCGGACGCACAGATACGCAGTATTTT.

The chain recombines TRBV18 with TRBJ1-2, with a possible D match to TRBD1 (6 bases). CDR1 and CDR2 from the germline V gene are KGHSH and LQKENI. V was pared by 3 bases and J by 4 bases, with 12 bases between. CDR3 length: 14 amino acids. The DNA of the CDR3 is TGTGCCAGCTCACCCCGACAGGTAGTCTATGGCTACACCTTC. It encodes CASSPRQVVYGYTF.

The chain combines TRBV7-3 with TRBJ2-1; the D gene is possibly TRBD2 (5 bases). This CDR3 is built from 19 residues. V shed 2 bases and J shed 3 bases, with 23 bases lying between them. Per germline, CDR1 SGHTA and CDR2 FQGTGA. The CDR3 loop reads CASSLGLTIPGMNYNEQFF. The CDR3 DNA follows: TGTGCCAGCAGCTTAGGATTGACTATCCCGGGGATGAACTACAATGAGCAGTTCTTC.

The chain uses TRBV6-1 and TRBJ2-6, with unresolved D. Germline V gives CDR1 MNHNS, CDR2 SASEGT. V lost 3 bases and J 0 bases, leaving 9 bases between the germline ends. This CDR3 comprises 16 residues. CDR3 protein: CASSELNNSGANVLTF. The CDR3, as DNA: TGTGCCAGCAGTGAGCTTAACAACTCTGGGGCCAACGTCCTGACTTTC.

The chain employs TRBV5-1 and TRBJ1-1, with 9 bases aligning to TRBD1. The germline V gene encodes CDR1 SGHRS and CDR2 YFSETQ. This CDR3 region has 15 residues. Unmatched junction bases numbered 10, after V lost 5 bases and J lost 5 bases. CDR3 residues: CASRAGTGLGTEAFF. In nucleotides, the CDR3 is TGCGCCAGCAGAGCCGGGACAGGGCTGGGAACTGAAGCTTTCTTT.

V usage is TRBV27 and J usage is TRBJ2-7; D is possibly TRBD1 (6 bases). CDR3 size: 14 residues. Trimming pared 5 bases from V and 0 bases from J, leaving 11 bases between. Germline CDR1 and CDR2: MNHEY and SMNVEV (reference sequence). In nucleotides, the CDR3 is TGTGCCAGCAGTATAGGGGGTTCCTCCTACGAGCAGTACTTC. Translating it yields CASSIGGSSYEQYF.

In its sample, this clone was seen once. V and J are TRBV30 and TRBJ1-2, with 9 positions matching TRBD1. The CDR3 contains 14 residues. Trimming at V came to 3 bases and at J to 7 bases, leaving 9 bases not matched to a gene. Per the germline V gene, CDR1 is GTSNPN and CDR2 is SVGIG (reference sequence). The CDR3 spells CAWRGGGTGFGYTF. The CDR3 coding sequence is TGTGCCTGGAGGGGGGGAGGGACAGGGTTTGGCTACACCTTC.

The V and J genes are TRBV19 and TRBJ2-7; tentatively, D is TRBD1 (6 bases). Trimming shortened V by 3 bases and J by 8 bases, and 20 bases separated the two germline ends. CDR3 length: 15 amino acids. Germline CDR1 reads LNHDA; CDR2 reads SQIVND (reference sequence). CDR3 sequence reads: CASSIGDISGMKQYF. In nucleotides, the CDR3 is TGTGCCAGTAGTATCGGGGACATCTCTGGTATGAAGCAGTACTTC. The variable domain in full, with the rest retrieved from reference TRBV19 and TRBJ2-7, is DGGITQSPKYLFRKEGQNVTLSCEQNLNHDAMYWYRQDPGQGLRLIYYSQIVNDFQKGDIAEGYSVSREKKESFPLTVTSAQKNPTAFYLCASSIGDISGMKQYFGPGTRLTVT.

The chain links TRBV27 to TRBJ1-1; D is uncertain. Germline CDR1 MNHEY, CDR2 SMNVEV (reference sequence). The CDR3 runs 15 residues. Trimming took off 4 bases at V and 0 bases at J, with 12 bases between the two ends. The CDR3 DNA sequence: TGTGCCAGCAGTTCCGGGTCCTATATGAACACTGAAGCTTTCTTT. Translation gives CASSSGSYMNTEAFF.

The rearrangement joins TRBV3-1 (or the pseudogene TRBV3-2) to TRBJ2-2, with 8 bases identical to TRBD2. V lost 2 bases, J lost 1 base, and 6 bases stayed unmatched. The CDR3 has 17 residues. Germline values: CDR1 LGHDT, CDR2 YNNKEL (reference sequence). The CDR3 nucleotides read TGTGCCAGCAGCCAATCGCCGACTAGCGTGAACACCGGGGAGCTGTTTTTT. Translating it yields CASSQSPTSVNTGELFF.

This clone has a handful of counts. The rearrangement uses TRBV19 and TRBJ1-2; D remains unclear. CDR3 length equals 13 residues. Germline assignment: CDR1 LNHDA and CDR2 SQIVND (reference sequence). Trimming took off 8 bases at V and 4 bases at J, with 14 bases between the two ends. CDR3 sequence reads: CASSVPGSYGYTF. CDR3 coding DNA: TGTGCCAGTTCAGTTCCGGGGAGCTATGGCTACACCTTC.

The CDR3 region is CASSGAGTGVNEQFF. The CDR3 bases are TGCGCCAGCAGTGGGGCCGGGACAGGGGTCAATGAGCAGTTCTTC. This sequence joins TRBV10-1 and TRBJ2-1; TRBD1 matches 10 bases. The CDR3 contains 15 residues. The trim removed 4 bases at V and 6 bases at J, leaving 6 bases unmatched. The V gene's germline CDR1 is WNHNN and CDR2 SYGVQD (reference sequence).

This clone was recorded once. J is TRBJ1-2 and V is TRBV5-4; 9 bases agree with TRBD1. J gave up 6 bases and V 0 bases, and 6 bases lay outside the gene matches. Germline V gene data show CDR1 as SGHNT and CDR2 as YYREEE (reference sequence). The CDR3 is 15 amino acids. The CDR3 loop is CASSLEGQGVHGYTF. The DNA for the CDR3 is TGTGCCAGCAGCTTGGAGGGACAGGGAGTTCATGGCTACACCTTC.

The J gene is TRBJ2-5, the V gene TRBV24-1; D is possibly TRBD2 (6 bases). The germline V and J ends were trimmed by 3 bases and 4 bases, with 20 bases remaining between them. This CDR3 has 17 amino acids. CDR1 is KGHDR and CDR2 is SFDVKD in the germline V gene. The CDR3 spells CATSDPTGQGGLETQYF. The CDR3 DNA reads TGTGCCACCAGTGATCCTACGGGTCAGGGAGGTTTAGAGACCCAGTACTTC.

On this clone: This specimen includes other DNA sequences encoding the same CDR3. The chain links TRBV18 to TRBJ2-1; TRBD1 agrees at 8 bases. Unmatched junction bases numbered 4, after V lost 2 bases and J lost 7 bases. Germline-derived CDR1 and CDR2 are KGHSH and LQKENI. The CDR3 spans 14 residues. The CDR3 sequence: CASSPGTGGNEQFF. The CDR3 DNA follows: TGTGCCAGCTCACCAGGCACAGGGGGAAATGAGCAGTTCTTC.

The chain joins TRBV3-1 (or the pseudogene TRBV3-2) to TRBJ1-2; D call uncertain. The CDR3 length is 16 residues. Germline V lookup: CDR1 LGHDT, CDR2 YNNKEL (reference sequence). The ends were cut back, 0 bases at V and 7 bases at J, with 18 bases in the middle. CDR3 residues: CASSQDLGSLEGGYTF. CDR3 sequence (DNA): TGTGCCAGCAGCCAAGATCTAGGCAGCCTAGAGGGTGGCTACACCTTC.

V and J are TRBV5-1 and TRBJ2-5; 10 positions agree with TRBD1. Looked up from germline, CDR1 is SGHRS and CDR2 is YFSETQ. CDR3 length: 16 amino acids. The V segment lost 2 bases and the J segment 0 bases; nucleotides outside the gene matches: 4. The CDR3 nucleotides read TGCGCCAGCAGCTTTCAAGGACAGGGGGACCAAGAGACCCAGTACTTC. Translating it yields CASSFQGQGDQETQYF.

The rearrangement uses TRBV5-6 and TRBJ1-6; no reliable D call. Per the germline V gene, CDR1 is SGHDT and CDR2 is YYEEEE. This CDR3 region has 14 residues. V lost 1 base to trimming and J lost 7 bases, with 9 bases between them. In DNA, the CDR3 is TGTGCCAGCAGCTTGTGGCAGGCCAATTCACCCCTCCACTTT. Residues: CASSLWQANSPLHF.